Presented here are 10 T cell receptor beta chains from one specimen sequenced in a study of PD-1 blockade in classical Hodgkin lymphoma. Produced via immunoSEQ multiplex PCR; TCRdb's table is partial and in-frame only. The sample has roughly 62,000 clones, around 88% seen once. Brentuximab vedotin exposure varied, and every patient relapsed after autologous stem cell transplantation. The specimen was peripheral blood mononuclear cells (PBMCs), collected at baseline. These receptors all come from a human donor with classical Hodgkin lymphoma.

The chain links TRBV6-1 to TRBJ2-5, with no clear D. With the DNA end fitting TRBJ2-7 better, the J assignment may be wrong. Per the germline V gene, CDR1 is MNHNS and CDR2 is SASEGT. This CDR3 comprises 12 residues. The CDR3: CASSEGSYEQYF. The CDR3 DNA reads TGTGCCAGCAGTGAAGGTTCCTACGAGCAGTACTTC.

V and J are TRBV7-2 and TRBJ1-2; the D gene is possibly TRBD1 (6 bases). The CDR3 is 15 amino acids. Germline CDR1 reads SGHTA; CDR2 reads FQGNSA. V lost 4 bases, J lost 0 bases, and 12 bases lay in between. CDR3 sequence (DNA): TGTGCCAGCAGCTCACAGGGTATCCCTAACTATGGCTACACCTTC. Its protein is CASSSQGIPNYGYTF.

V is TRBV18 and J is TRBJ2-2; 10 bases are a match to TRBD1. Trimming removed 8 bases from V and 3 bases from J; junction bases left unmatched: 6. CDR1 and CDR2 (germline): KGHSH, LQKENI. The CDR3 spans 15 residues. The CDR3 spells CASSPGTGDTGELFF. DNA for the CDR3: TGTGCCAGCAGCCCGGGGACAGGGGACACCGGGGAGCTGTTTTTT.

This clone showed up just a few times. The chain joins TRBV9 to TRBJ2-7, with TRBD2 identical over 11 bases. The CDR3 is 16 amino acids. With V trimmed by 4 bases and J by 1 base, 7 bases remained unmatched. CDR1 is SGDLS, CDR2 YYNGEE, per germline. The CDR3 DNA sequence: TGTGCCAGCAGCATGTTCGGACTAGCGGGTTCCTACGAGCAGTACTTC. Its translation is CASSMFGLAGSYEQYF.

The chain uses TRBV29-1 and TRBJ2-3; possibly TRBD2 for D (5 bases). Per germline, CDR1 SQVTM and CDR2 ANQGSEA. This CDR3 is built from 12 residues. Trimming pared 7 bases from V and 4 bases from J, leaving 12 bases between. CDR3 in DNA: TGCAGCGGGACTGCCGGGCCAGATACGCAGTATTTT. Translating it yields CSGTAGPDTQYF.

The rearrangement uses TRBV4-2 and TRBJ2-3, with 7 bases matching TRBD2. The V gene's germline CDR1 is LGHNA and CDR2 YNFKEQ. The CDR3 contains 15 residues. Losses at the gene ends were 2 bases for V and 4 bases for J; bases not matched to a gene: 6. CDR3 DNA sequence: TGTGCCAGCAGCCAAAAGAGCGGGGAGGCAGATACGCAGTATTTT. This gives the protein CASSQKSGEADTQYF.

The V gene is TRBV7-8, the J gene TRBJ1-1; no clear D gene. CDR1 is SGHVS and CDR2 is FQNEAQ in the germline V gene. The V end was cut by 6 bases, the J end by 0 bases, with 11 bases between. CDR3 length equals 14 residues. The CDR3 sequence is CASRVNELNTEAFF. The CDR3 DNA reads as TGTGCCAGCAGGGTGAACGAGCTGAACACTGAAGCTTTCTTT.

The rearrangement links TRBV30 to TRBJ1-1, with 7 positions matching TRBD1. V lost 2 bases, J lost 9 bases, and 6 bases stayed unmatched. The CDR3 is 12 residues long. Germline V lookup: CDR1 GTSNPN, CDR2 SVGIG (reference sequence). The CDR3 region is CAWSRQGVQAFF. The CDR3 nucleotides read TGTGCCTGGAGTAGACAGGGAGTCCAAGCTTTCTTT.

The chain has TRBV18 and TRBJ2-5, with TRBD2 identical over 12 bases. Germline V gene lookup returns CDR1 KGHSH and CDR2 LQKENI. CDR3 length: 18 residues. V lost 5 bases and J lost 0; bases outside the gene matches: 10. The CDR3 loop is CASSFRLAGAIYQETQYF. CDR3 in DNA: TGTGCCAGCTCATTCCGACTAGCGGGGGCGATTTACCAAGAGACCCAGTACTTC.

The chain joins TRBV6-6 to TRBJ2-3, with 8 bases that match TRBD2. CDR3 length: 13 residues. CDR1 is MNHNY and CDR2 is SVGAGI in the germline V gene (reference sequence). After removal of 8 bases from V and 5 bases from J, the junction contained 6 bases not matched to a gene. The chain's CDR3 is CASQPGGGDTQYF. CDR3 in DNA: TGTGCCAGCCAGCCCGGGGGGGGAGATACGCAGTATTTT.